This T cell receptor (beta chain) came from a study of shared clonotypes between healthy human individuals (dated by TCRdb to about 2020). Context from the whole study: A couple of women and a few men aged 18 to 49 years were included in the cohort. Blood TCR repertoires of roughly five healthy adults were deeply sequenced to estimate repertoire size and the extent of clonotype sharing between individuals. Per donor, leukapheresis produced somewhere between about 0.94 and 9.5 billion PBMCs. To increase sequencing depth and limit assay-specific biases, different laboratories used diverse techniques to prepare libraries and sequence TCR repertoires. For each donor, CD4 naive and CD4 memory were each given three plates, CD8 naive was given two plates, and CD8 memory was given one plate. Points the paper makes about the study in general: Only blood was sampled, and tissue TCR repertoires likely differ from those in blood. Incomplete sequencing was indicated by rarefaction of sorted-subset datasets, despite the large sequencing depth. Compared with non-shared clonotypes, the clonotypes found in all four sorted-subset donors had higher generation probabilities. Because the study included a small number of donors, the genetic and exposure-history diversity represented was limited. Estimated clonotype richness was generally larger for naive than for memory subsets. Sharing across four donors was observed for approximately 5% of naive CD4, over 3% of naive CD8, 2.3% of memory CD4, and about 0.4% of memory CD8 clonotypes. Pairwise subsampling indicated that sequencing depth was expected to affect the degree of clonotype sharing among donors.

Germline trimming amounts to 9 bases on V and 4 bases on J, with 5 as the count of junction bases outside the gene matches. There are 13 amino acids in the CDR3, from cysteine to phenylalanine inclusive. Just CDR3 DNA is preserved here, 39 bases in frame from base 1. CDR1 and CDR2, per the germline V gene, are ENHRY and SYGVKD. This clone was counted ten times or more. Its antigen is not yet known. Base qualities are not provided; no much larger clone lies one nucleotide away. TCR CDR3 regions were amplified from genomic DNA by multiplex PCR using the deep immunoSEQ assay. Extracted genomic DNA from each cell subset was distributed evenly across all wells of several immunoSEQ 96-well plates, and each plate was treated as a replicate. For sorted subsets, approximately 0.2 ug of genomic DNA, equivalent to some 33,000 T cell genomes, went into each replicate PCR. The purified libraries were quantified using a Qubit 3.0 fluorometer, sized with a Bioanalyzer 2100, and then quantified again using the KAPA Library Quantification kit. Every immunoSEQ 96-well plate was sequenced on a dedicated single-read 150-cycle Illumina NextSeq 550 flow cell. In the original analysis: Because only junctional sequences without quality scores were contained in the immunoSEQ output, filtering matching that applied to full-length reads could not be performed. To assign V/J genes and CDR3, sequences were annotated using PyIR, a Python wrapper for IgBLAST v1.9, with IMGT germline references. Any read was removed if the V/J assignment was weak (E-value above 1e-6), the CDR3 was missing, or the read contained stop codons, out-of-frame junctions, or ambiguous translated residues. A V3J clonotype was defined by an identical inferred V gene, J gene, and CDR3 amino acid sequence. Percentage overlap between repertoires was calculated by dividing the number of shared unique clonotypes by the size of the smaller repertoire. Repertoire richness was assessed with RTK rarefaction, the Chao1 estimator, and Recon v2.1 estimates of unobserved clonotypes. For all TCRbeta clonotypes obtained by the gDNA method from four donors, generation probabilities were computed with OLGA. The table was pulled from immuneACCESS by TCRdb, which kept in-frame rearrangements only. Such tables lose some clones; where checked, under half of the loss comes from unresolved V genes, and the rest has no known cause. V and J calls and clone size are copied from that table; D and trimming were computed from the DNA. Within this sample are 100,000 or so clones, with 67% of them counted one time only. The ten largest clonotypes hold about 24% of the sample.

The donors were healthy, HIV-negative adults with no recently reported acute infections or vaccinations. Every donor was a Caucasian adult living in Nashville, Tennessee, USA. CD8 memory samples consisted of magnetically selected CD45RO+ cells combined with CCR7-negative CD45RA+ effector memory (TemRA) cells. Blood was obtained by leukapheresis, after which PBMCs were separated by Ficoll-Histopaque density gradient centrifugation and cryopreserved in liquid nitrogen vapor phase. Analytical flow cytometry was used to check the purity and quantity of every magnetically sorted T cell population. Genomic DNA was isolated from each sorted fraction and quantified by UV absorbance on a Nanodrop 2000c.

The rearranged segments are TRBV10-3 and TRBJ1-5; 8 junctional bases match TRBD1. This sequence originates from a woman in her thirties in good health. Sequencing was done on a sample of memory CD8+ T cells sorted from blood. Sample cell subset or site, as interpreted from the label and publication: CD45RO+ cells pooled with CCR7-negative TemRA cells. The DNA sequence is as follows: TGTGCCATGGGGACAGGATTTAATCAGCCCCAGCATTTT. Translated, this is CAMGTGFNQPQHF.